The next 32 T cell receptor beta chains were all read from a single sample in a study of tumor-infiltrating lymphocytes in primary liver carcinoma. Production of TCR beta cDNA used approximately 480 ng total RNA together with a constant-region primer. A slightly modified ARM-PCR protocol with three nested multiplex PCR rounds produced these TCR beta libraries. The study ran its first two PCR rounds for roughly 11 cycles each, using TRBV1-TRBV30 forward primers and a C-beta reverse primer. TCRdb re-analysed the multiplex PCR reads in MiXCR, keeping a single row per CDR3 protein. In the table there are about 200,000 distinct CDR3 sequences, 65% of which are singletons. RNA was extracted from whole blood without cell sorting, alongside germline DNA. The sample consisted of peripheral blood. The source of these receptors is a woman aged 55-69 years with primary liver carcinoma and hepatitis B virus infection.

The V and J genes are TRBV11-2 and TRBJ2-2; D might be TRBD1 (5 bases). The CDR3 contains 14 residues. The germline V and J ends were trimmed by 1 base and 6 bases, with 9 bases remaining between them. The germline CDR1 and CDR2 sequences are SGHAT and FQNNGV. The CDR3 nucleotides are TGTGCCAGCAGCTTAGGACAGATAGCCGGGGAGCTGTTTTTT. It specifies CASSLGQIAGELFF.

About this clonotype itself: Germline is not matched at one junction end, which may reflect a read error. In DNA form, the CDR3 reads TGCGCCGGCAGCTTGGACAGGCAGAACACTGAAGCTTTCTTT. Translation gives CAGSLDRQNTEAFF. V usage is TRBV5-1 and J usage is TRBJ1-1; 7 nucleotides agree with TRBD1. Germline assignment: CDR1 SGHRS and CDR2 YFSETQ. The CDR3 contains 14 residues.

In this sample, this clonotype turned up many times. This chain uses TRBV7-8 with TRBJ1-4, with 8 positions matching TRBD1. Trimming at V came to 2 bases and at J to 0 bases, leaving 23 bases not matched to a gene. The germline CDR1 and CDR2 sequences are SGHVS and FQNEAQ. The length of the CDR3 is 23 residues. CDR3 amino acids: CASSLRRITIQRDRKATNEKLFF. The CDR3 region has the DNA TGTGCCAGCAGCTTACGCCGGATTACGATCCAACGGGACAGGAAAGCAACTAATGAAAAACTGTTTTTT. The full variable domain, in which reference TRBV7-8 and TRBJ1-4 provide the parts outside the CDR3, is GAGVSQSPRYKVAKRGQDVALRCDPISGHVSLFWYQQALGQGPEFLTYFQNEAQLDKSGLPSDRFFAERPEGSVSTLKIQRTQQEDSAVYLCASSLRRITIQRDRKATNEKLFFGSGTQLSVL.

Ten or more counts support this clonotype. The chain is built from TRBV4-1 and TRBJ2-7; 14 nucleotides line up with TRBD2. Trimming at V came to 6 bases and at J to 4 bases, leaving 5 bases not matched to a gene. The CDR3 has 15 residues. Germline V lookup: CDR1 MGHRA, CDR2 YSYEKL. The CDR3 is CASRRLAGGRYEQYF. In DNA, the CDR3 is TGCGCCAGCAGACGACTAGCGGGAGGGCGGTACGAGCAGTACTTC.

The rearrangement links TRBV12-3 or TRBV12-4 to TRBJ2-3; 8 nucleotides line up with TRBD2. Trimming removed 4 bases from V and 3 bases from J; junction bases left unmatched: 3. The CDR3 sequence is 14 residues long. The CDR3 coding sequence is TGTGCCAGCAGTTCGGGACTAGAGACAGATACGCAGTATTTT. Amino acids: CASSSGLETDTQYF.

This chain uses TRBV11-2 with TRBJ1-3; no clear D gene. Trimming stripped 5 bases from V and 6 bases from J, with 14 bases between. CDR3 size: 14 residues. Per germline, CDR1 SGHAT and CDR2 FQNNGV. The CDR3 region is CASSASGGENTIYF. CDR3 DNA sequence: TGTGCCAGCAGCGCCTCAGGCGGCGAAAACACCATATATTTT.

DNA for the CDR3: TGTGCCAGCAGCCAAGACAGGCGACTAGATGAAGCTTTCTTT. Translating gives CASSQDRRLDEAFF. The genes are TRBV4-2 and TRBJ1-1; D gene uncertain. Germline V gene data show CDR1 as LGHNA and CDR2 as YNFKEQ. V was pared by 0 bases and J by 7 bases, with 12 bases between. The CDR3 is made up of 14 amino acids.

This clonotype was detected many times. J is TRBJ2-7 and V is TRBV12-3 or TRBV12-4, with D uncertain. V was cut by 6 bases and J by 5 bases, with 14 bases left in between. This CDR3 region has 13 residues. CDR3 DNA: TGTGCCAGCAGGTCCCTCTTCTTGGACGAGCAGTACTTC. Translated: CASRSLFLDEQYF.

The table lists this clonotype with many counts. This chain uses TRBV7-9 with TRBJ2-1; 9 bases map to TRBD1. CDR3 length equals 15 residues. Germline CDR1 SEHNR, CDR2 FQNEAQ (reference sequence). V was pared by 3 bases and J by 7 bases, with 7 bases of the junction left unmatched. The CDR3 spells CASSFDRGRENEQFF. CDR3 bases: TGTGCCAGCAGCTTCGACAGGGGGAGAGAGAATGAGCAGTTCTTC.

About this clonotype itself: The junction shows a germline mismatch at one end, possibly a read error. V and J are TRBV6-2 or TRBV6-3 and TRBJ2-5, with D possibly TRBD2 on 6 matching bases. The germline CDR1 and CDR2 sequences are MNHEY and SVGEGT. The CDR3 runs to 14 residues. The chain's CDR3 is CVSSSERGRETQYF. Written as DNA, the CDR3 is TGTGTCAGCTCCAGCGAGAGAGGGAGGGAGACCCAGTACTTC.

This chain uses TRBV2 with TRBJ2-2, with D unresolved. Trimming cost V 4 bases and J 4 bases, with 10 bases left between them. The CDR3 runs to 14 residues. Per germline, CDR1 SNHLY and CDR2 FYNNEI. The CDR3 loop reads CASSAVSTTGELFF. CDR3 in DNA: TGTGCCAGCAGTGCTGTCTCTACCACCGGGGAGCTGTTTTTT.

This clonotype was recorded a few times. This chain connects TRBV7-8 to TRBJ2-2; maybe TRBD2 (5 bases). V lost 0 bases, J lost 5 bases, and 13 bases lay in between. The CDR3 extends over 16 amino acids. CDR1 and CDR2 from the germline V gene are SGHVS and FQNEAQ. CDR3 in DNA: TGTGCCAGCAGCTTAGCTCACGGGTCGGGGACCGGGGAGCTGTTTTTT. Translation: CASSLAHGSGTGELFF.

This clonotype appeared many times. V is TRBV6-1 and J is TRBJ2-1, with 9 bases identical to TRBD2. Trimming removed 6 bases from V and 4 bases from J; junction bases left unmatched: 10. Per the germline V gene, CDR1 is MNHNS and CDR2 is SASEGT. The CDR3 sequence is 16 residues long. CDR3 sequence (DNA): TGTGCCAGCAGGGGACGAAGCGGGAGGAAATACAATGAGCAGTTCTTC. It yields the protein CASRGRSGRKYNEQFF.

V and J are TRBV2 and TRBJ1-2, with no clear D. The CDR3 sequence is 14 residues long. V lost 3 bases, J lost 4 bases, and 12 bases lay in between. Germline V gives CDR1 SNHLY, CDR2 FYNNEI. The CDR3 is CASSEVAYLYGYTF. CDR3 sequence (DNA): TGTGCCAGCAGTGAGGTGGCCTATCTCTATGGCTACACCTTC. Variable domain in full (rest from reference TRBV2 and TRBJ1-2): EPEVTQTPSHQVTQMGQEVILRCVPISNHLYFYWYRQILGQKVEFLVSFYNNEISEKSEIFDDQFSVERPDGSNFTLKIRSTKLEDSAMYFCASSEVAYLYGYTFGSGTRLTVV.

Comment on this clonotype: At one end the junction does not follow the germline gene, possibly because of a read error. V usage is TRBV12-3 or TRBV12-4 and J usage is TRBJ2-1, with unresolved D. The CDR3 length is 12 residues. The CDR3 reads CVSSLARNEQFF. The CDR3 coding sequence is TGTGTCAGCAGTTTAGCCCGGAATGAGCAGTTCTTC.

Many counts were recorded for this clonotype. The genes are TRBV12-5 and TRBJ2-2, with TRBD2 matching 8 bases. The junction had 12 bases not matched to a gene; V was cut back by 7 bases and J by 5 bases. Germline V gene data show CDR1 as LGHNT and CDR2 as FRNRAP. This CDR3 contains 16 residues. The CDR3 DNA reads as TGTGCTAGTGCTGGGGGCAGCGGGAGTTCTACCGGGGAGCTGTTTTTT. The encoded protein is CASAGGSGSSTGELFF.

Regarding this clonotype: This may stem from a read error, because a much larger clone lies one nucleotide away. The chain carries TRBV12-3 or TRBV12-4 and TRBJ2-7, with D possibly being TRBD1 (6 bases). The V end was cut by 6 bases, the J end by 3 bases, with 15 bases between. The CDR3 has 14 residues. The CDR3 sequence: CASRAGIGGYEQYF. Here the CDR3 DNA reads TGTGCCAGCAGGGCCGGGATAGGGGGCTACGAGCAGTACTTC.

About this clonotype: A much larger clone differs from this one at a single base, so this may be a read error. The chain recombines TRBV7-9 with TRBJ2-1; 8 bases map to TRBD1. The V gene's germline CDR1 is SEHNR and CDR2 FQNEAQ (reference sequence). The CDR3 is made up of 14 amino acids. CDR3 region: CARSLGDRGDEQFF. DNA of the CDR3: TGTGCCAGGAGCTTAGGTGACAGGGGCGATGAGCAGTTCTTC. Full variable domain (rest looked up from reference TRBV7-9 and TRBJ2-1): DTGVSQNPRHKITKRGQNVTFRCDPISEHNRLYWYRQTLGQGPEFLTYFQNEAQLEKSRLLSDRFSAERPKGSFSTLEIQRTEQGDSAMYLCARSLGDRGDEQFFGPGTRLTVL.

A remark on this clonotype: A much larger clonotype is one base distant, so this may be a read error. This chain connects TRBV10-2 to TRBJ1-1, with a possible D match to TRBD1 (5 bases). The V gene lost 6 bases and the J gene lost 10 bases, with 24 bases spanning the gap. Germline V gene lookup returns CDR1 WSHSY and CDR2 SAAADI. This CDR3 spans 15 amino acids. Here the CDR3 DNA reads TGCGCCAGCAGAAGTGCGTCTAGGGAAGGGGCTGGAGCTTTCTTT. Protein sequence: CASRSASREGAGAFF.

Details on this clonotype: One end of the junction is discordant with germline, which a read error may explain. DNA of the CDR3: TGTGCCAGCAGTTTAGTGCAAGCGAGTGGCTACACCTTC. It yields the protein CASSLVQASGYTF. The chain employs TRBV11-2 and TRBJ1-2, with D unresolved. The CDR3 contains 13 residues. Germline V gene data show CDR1 as SGHAT and CDR2 as FQNNGV.

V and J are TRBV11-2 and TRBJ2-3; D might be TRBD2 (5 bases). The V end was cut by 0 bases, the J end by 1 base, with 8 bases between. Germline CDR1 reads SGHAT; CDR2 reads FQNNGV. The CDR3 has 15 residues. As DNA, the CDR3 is TGTGCCAGCAGCTTAGACGGGAAAGGCACAGATACGCAGTATTTT. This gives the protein CASSLDGKGTDTQYF.

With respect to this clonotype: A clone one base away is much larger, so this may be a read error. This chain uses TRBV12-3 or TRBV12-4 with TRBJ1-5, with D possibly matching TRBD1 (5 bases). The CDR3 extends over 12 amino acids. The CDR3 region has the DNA TGTGTCAGCACAAGGGGTTATCAGCCCCAGCATTTT. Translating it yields CVSTRGYQPQHF.

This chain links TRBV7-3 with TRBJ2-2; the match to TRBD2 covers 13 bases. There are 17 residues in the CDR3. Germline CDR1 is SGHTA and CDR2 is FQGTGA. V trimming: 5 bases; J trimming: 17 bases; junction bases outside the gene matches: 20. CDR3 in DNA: TGTGCCAGCAGCCCGACTGGGACTAGCGGGAAGTCGGGGAGCTATTTTTTT. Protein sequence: CASSPTGTSGKSGSYFF. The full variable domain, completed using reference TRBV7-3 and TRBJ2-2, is GAGVSQTPSNKVTEKGKYVELRCDPISGHTALYWYRQSLGQGPEFLIYFQGTGAADDSGLPNDRFFAVRPEGSVSTLKIQRTERGDSAVYLCASSPTGTSGKSGSYFFGEGSRLTVL.

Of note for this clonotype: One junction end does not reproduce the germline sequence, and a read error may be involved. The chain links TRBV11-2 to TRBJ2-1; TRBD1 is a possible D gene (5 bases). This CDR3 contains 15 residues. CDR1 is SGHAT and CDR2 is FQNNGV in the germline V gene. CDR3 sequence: CTSSLAAGSYNEQFF. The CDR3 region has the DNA TGTACCAGCAGCTTAGCTGCAGGGTCCTACAATGAGCAGTTCTTC.

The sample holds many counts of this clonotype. Here the CDR3 reads CASSQGGDRTSPPFF. The CDR3 region has the DNA TGTGCCAGCAGCCAAGGCGGGGACAGGACAAGCCCCCCGTTCTTC. The chain combines TRBV4-2 with TRBJ2-1; 8 bases are shared with TRBD1. Germline CDR1 and CDR2: LGHNA and YNFKEQ. The junction had 14 bases not matched to a gene; V was cut back by 1 base and J by 15 bases. This CDR3 spans 15 amino acids.

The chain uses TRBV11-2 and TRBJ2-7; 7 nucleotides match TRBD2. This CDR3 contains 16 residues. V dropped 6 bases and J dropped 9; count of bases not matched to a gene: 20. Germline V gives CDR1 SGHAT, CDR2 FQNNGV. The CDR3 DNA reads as TGTGCCAGCAGGTCAGGGAGGGGATTCCAATACGCGGGGCAGTACTTC. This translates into CASRSGRGFQYAGQYF.

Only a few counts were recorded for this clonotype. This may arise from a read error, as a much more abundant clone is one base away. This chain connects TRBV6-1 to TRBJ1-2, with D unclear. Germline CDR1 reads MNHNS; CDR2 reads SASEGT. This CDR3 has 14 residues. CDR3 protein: CASSIDVLRDGYAF. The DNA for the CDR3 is TGTGCCAGCAGTATAGACGTCCTAAGGGATGGCTACGCCTTC.

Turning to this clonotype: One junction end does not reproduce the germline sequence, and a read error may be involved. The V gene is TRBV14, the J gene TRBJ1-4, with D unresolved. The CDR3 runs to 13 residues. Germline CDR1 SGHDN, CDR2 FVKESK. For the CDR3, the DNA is TGTGCCTGCAGCCAAGTTGGGTACGAAAAACTGTTTTTT. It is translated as CACSQVGYEKLFF.

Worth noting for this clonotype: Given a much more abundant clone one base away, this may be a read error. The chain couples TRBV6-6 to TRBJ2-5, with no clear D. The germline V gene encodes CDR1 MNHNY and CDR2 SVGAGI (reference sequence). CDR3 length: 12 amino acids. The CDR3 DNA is TGTGCCAGCAGTACCTTACAAGACACCCAGTACTTC. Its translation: CASSTLQDTQYF.

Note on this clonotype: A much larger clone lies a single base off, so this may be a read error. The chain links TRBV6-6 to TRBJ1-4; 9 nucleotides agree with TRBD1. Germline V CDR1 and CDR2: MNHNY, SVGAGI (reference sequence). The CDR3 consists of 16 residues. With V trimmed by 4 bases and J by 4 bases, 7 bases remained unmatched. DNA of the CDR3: TGTGCCAGCAGTTGTACAGGGGGCACTAGTAATGAAAAACTGTTTTTT. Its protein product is CASSCTGGTSNEKLFF.

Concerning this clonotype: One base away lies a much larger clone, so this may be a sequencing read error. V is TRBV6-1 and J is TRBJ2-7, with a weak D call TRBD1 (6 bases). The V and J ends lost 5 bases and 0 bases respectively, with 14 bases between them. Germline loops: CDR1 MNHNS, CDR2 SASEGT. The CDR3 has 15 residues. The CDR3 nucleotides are TGTGCCAGCAGTCTGACCAGAGGGGGCTCCTACGAGCAGTACTTC. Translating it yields CASSLTRGGSYEQYF.

CDR3 in DNA: TGTGCCAGCAGCCAAACAGGGGGAGGAAGTGAAAAACTGTTTTTT. Residues: CASSQTGGGSEKLFF. V and J are TRBV5-4 and TRBJ1-4; 8 bases fit TRBD1. V shed 4 bases and J 7 bases; nucleotides not matched to a gene: 9. The CDR3 runs to 15 residues. Looked up from germline, CDR1 is SGHNT and CDR2 is YYREEE (reference sequence).